A single sample gave rise to the 8 T cell receptor beta chains below, sequenced in a study of T cell responses to AZD1222 COVID-19 vaccine. Clones were read by immunoSEQ multiplex PCR, and TCRdb kept only the in-frame ones, dropping some. This table holds 150,000 to 200,000 clones, about 92% found once. Sequencing was performed on peripheral blood, taken on day 0 of AZD1222 vaccination. The origin of the receptors is an adult in good health.

V gene TRBV7-9 combines with J gene TRBJ1-3; tentatively, D is TRBD1 (5 bases). The germline CDR1 and CDR2 sequences are SEHNR and FQNEAQ (reference sequence). The germline V and J ends were trimmed by 5 bases and 7 bases, with 27 bases remaining between them. The CDR3 covers 18 residues. As DNA, the CDR3 is TGTGCCAGCAGCATCGAAGCAGCAGGGTCGGAGACGGGGAACACCATATATTTT. Translated, it gives CASSIEAAGSETGNTIYF. The full variable domain, in which reference TRBV7-9 and TRBJ1-3 provide the parts outside the CDR3, is DTGVSQNPRHKITKRGQNVTFRCDPISEHNRLYWYRQTLGQGPEFLTYFQNEAQLEKSRLLSDRFSAERPKGSFSTLEIQRTEQGDSAMYLCASSIEAAGSETGNTIYFGEGSWLTVV.

The chain couples TRBV5-1 to TRBJ2-2; possibly TRBD2 for D (6 bases). The V and J ends lost 4 bases and 3 bases respectively, with 25 bases between them. CDR3 length equals 19 residues. The germline CDR1 and CDR2 sequences are SGHRS and YFSETQ. This CDR3 reads CASSLMTRAGSVDTGELFF. DNA for the CDR3: TGCGCCAGCAGCCTAATGACCCGAGCGGGTAGTGTGGACACCGGGGAGCTGTTTTTT. The full variable domain, rest sourced from reference TRBV5-1 and TRBJ2-2, is KAGVTQTPRYLIKTRGQQVTLSCSPISGHRSVSWYQQTPGQGLQFLFEYFSETQRNKGNFPGRFSGRQFSNSRSEMNVSTLELGDSALYLCASSLMTRAGSVDTGELFFGEGSRLTVL.

CDR3 DNA: TGTGCCTGGAGTGGCCGACAGGGATCTAGGGATACGCAGTATTTT. Translated: CAWSGRQGSRDTQYF. The gene calls are TRBV30 and TRBJ2-3; 7 bases map to TRBD1. CDR3 size: 15 residues. J was trimmed by 6 bases and V by 1 base; bases with no gene match: 10. CDR1 and CDR2 (germline): GTSNPN, SVGIG (reference sequence).

This chain connects TRBV5-1 to TRBJ2-7; D possibly corresponds to TRBD2 (7 bases). This CDR3 spans 14 amino acids. Per germline, CDR1 SGHRS and CDR2 YFSETQ. The germline V and J ends were trimmed by 2 bases and 3 bases, with 12 bases remaining between them. The DNA of the CDR3 is TGCGCCAGCAGCTTCGGGCGGGGGCTCTACGAGCAGTACTTC. Amino acids: CASSFGRGLYEQYF.

V is TRBV28 and J is TRBJ2-3, with 12 positions matching TRBD2. Trimming at V came to 4 bases and at J to 5 bases, leaving 4 bases not matched to a gene. Germline V lookup: CDR1 MDHEN, CDR2 SYDVKM. The CDR3 has 15 residues. The CDR3 loop reads CASSWSSGGGDTQYF. The CDR3 DNA reads TGTGCCAGCAGTTGGTCTAGCGGGGGGGGAGATACGCAGTATTTT.

V gene TRBV29-1 combines with J gene TRBJ2-7; TRBD1 agrees at 8 bases. Trimming took 4 bases from V and 0 from J; bases not matched to a gene: 8. Germline loops: CDR1 SQVTM, CDR2 ANQGSEA. The length of the CDR3 is 15 residues. The CDR3 DNA reads as TGCAGCGTTGCGGGTGGCAGGGGGCTCTCCTACGAGCAGTACTTC. This gives the protein CSVAGGRGLSYEQYF.

Only one count was recorded for this clone. The CDR3 DNA reads as TGTGCCAGCAGCCAATGGGCCGGGCAGAACACCGGGGAGCTGTTTTTT. Protein product: CASSQWAGQNTGELFF. The chain links TRBV3-1 (or the pseudogene TRBV3-2) to TRBJ2-2; D gene uncertain. Germline V gene sequence: CDR1 LGHDT, CDR2 YNNKEL (reference sequence). The CDR3 loop spans 16 amino acids. With 2 bases removed from V and 1 base from J, the gap between germline ends came to 11 bases.

This clone appeared a single time. The same CDR3 can be traced to other DNA sequences in this sample. J is TRBJ2-3 and V is TRBV5-1; the D gene is possibly TRBD1 (6 bases). CDR1 is SGHRS, CDR2 YFSETQ, per germline. The CDR3 covers 12 residues. V was shortened by 7 bases and J by 4 bases, with 10 bases between the two germline ends. CDR3 nucleotide sequence: TGCGCCAGCTCTTCAGGGGCAGATACGCAGTATTTT. This encodes CASSSGADTQYF.